The present T cell receptor beta chain was sequenced within a study of CD8 T cells in Susac syndrome. Study at large: Patients with Susac syndrome were therapy-naive, taking corticosteroids, with some also receiving intravenous immunoglobulin, or taking intravenous immunoglobulin alone at the time their blood was drawn.

Peripheral blood CD8+ and CD4+ T cells were profiled by TCR beta sequencing. General study findings and limits: Susac-specific public clones found in total CD8+ repertoires numbered 15 to 20, and those in CD8+ TEMRA repertoires numbered several.

As regards this clonotype: Its antigen is not known.

Reverse transcription used roughly 0.5 to 1 ug RNA and random hexamers. Amplification of TCR beta CDR3 spanned 54 Vbeta and 13 Jbeta via immunoSEQ multiplex PCR. TCRdb reprocessed the immunoSEQ multiplex PCR reads via MiXCR and lists one record per CDR3 protein. The sample lists some 130,000 distinct CDR3 sequences; 95% were seen once. Trimming stripped 2 bases from V and 0 bases from J, with 11 bases between. Germline CDR1 and CDR2: SGHTA and FQGNSA. CDR3 length: 15 residues. The specimen sequenced was CD8+ T cells from PBMCs. The chain has TRBV7-2 and TRBJ2-7; a possible D gene is TRBD2 (5 bases). This TCR came from a human donor with Susac syndrome. CDR3 sequence (DNA): TGTGCCAGCAGCTTATCCACGGGGAGCTCCTACGAGCAGTACTTC. This codes for CASSLSTGSSYEQYF.